A single sample is the source of the 8 T cell receptor beta chains below, sequenced in a study of blood T cell repertoires in COVID-19. The method was immunoSEQ multiplex PCR; TCRdb's version includes in-frame clones alone and lacks a portion of them. The sample holds 57,000 or so clones, 70% to 80% seen once. Sequences were obtained from peripheral blood. All receptors derive from a man aged 45-60 years with active or convalescent COVID-19.

The chain is built from TRBV28 and TRBJ2-3; 9 positions agree with TRBD2. This CDR3 region has 16 residues. Losses at the gene ends were 8 bases for V and 4 bases for J; bases not matched to a gene: 13. Germline loops: CDR1 MDHEN, CDR2 SYDVKM. Here the CDR3 DNA reads TGTGCCAGCTGGCGGAGAGCGGGAGGTGGTGCAGATACGCAGTATTTT. This sequence encodes CASWRRAGGGADTQYF. The complete variable domain, with remaining parts taken from reference TRBV28 and TRBJ2-3, reads DVKVTQSSRYLVKRTGEKVFLECVQDMDHENMFWYRQDPGLGLRLIYFSYDVKMKEKGDIPEGYSVSREKKERFSLILESASTNQTSMYLCASWRRAGGGADTQYFGPGTRLTVL.

The chain links TRBV13 to TRBJ2-7, with 7 positions matching TRBD2. Trimming took 3 bases from V and 2 from J; bases not matched to a gene: 13. Germline lookup yields CDR1 PRHDT and CDR2 FYEKMQ (reference sequence). The CDR3 has 17 residues. The CDR3 is CASSFFVAGRPTYEQYF. In nucleotides, the CDR3 is TGTGCCAGCAGCTTTTTCGTCGCCGGGAGGCCAACCTACGAGCAGTACTTC.

This chain links TRBV5-8 with TRBJ2-2; 7 nucleotides agree with TRBD1. CDR1 and CDR2 from the germline V gene are SGHTS and YDEGEE. CDR3 length: 15 amino acids. Losses at the gene ends were 4 bases for V and 1 base for J; bases not matched to a gene: 4. CDR3 DNA sequence: TGTGCCAGCAGCGGCCGGACAGGGAACACCGGGGAGCTGTTTTTT. Amino acid sequence: CASSGRTGNTGELFF.

The chain is built from TRBV9 and TRBJ1-2, with 7 bases that match TRBD1. This CDR3 spans 13 amino acids. The V and J ends lost 5 bases and 5 bases, in that order; junction bases with no gene match: 6. Germline V gene lookup returns CDR1 SGDLS and CDR2 YYNGEE. For the CDR3, the DNA is TGTGCCAGCAGTGACCCAGGGGGGTATGGCTACACCTTC. Its translation: CASSDPGGYGYTF. Using reference TRBV9 and TRBJ1-2 for the parts outside the CDR3, the full variable domain is DSGVTQTPKHLITATGQRVTLRCSPRSGDLSVYWYQQSLDQGLQFLIQYYNGEERAKGNILERFSAQQFPDLHSELNLSSLELGDSALYFCASSDPGGYGYTFGSGTRLTVV.

This CDR3 is CSVMDRARTDTQYF. The DNA for the CDR3 is TGCAGCGTCATGGACAGGGCCCGCACAGATACGCAGTATTTT. The V gene is TRBV29-1, the J gene TRBJ2-3; 8 nucleotides agree with TRBD1. Germline values: CDR1 SQVTM, CDR2 ANQGSEA. The CDR3 has 14 amino acids. The V segment lost 6 bases and the J segment 1 base; nucleotides outside the gene matches: 6.

V is TRBV30 and J is TRBJ1-3; no reliable D call. Trimming shortened V by 3 bases and J by 3 bases, and 9 bases separated the two germline ends. The CDR3 has 13 residues. The germline CDR1 and CDR2 sequences are GTSNPN and SVGIG (reference sequence). The CDR3, as DNA: TGTGCCTGGAGGTTCTCGGGTGGAAACACCATATATTTT. This sequence encodes CAWRFSGGNTIYF.

The sample holds a few counts of this clone. V usage is TRBV9 and J usage is TRBJ2-4, with D possibly being TRBD1 (6 bases). CDR1 and CDR2 from the germline V gene are SGDLS and YYNGEE. Trimming pared 1 base from V and 9 bases from J, leaving 17 bases between. There are 15 residues in the CDR3. CDR3 region: CASSVSPVLGGIQYF. In nucleotides, the CDR3 is TGTGCCAGCAGCGTATCCCCCGTACTAGGGGGCATTCAGTACTTC.

The V and J genes are TRBV6-1 and TRBJ1-2, with D uncertain. The CDR3 sequence is 13 residues long. The germline V gene encodes CDR1 MNHNS and CDR2 SASEGT. V shed 2 bases and J shed 7 bases, with 11 bases lying between them. The CDR3 sequence: CASSEMRTSGYTF. The CDR3 DNA sequence: TGTGCCAGCAGTGAAATGCGGACTAGTGGCTACACCTTC.